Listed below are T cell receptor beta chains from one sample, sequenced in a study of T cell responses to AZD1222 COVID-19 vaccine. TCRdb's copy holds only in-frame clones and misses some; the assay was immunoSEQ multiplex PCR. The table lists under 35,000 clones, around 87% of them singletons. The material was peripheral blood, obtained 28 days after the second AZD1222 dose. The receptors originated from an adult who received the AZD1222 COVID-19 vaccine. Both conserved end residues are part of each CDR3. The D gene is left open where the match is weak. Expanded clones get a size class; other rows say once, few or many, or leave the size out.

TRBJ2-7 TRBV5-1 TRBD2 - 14 TGCGCCAGCAGCTGGACTAGCGGGGACTACGAGCAGTACTTC CASSWTSGDYEQYF
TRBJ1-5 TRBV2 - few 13 TGTGCCAGCAGGACCCGTAGAAATCAGCCCCAGCATTTT CASRTRRNQPQHF
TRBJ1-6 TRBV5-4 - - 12 TGTGCCAGCAGCCCCCCGGATTCACCCCTCCACTTT CASSPPDSPLHF
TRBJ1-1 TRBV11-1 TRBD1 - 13 TGTGCCAGCAGTTACACAGGGGTATATGAAGCTTTCTTT CASSYTGVYEAFF
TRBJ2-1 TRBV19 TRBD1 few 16 TGTGCCAGTAGTAAGCGACTGGGACAGGGGTACAATGAGCAGTTCTTC CASSKRLGQGYNEQFF
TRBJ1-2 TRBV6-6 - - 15 TGTGCCAGCAGTTATTCGCTGGGGGATAACTATGGCTACACCTTC CASSYSLGDNYGYTF
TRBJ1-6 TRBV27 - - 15 TGTGCCAGCAGTTTGGCGGGCTCCTATAATTCACCCCTCCACTTT CASSLAGSYNSPLHF
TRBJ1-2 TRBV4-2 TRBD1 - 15 TGTGCCAGCAGCCCGGATGTAGGGACAGGGGAGGGCTACACCTTC CASSPDVGTGEGYTF
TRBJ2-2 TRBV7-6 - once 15 TGTGCCGGATCCCTTGGGGGGTTTGACACCGGGGAGCTGTTTTTT CAGSLGGFDTGELFF
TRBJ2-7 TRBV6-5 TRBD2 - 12 TGTGCCAGCACCCGGGGGGCCTACGAGCAGTACTTC CASTRGAYEQYF
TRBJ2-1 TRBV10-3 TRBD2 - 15 TGTGCCATCAGTGAGTCTGCGGGGGGGTACAATGAGCAGTTCTTC CAISESAGGYNEQFF
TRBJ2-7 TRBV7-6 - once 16 TGTGCCAGCAGCCAAGGGTATGGACAGCCCGCCTACGAGCAGTACTTC CASSQGYGQPAYEQYF
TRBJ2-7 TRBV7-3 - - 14 TGTGCCAGCAGCTTAACCAGGGCCAGCCCCGAGCAGTACTTC CASSLTRASPEQYF
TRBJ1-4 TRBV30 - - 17 TGTGCCTGGAGAGAACCTAACGGGACTCTAACTAATGAAAAACTGTTTTTT CAWREPNGTLTNEKLFF
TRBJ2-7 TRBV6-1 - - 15 TGTGCCAGCAGTGAAATAGGAGGCGTCTTCTACGAGCAGTACTTC CASSEIGGVFYEQYF
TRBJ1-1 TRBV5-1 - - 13 TGCGCCAGCAGCTTCAATCAGAACACTGAAGCTTTCTTT CASSFNQNTEAFF
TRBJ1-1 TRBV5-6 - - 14 TGTGCCAGTACACGAGGCAGTGGGAACACTGAAGCTTTCTTT CASTRGSGNTEAFF
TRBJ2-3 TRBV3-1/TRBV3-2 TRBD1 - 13 TGTGCCAGCAGAGCCAGGGGGTCAGATACGCAGTATTTT CASRARGSDTQYF
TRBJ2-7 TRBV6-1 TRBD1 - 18 TGTGCCAGCAGTGAAGTTTGGGGGGGGACAGGGATAATCTACGAGCAGTACTTC CASSEVWGGTGIIYEQYF
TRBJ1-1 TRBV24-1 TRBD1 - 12 TGTGCCACCAGTGATTTCAGGGGGGCGGCTTTCTTT CATSDFRGAAFF
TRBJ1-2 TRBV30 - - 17 TGTGCCTGGAGTGTAGGAATCCAGGGATGTAGGGGCTATGGCTACACCTTC CAWSVGIQGCRGYGYTF
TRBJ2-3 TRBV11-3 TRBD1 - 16 TGTGCCAGCAGCTTAGTGGGACAGGGGAGCACAGATACGCAGTATTTT CASSLVGQGSTDTQYF
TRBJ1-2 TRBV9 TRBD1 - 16 TGTGCCAGCAGCGTATCCCCCAATGACAGGGTCTATGGCTACACCTTC CASSVSPNDRVYGYTF
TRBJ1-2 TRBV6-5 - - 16 TGTGCCAGCAGTTACTCGAGTGGTGCAGAGAACTATGGCTACACCTTC CASSYSSGAENYGYTF
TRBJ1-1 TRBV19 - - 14 TGTGCCAGTAGTTTGCAGGGTCAGTGGGGTGAAGCTTTCTTT CASSLQGQWGEAFF
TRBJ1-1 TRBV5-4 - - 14 TGTGCCAGCAGGACTGGGGACATGAACACTGAAGCTTTCTTT CASRTGDMNTEAFF
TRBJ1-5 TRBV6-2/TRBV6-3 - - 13 TGTGCCAGCAGTTACGGAAGGGTCCAGCCCCAGCATTTT CASSYGRVQPQHF
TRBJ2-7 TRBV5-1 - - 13 TGCGCCAGCAGCTTGGAACGGGGCTACGAGCAGTACTTC CASSLERGYEQYF
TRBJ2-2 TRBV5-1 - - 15 TGCGCCAGCAGCTTGAGGCTTGGGGCCACCGGGGAGCTGTTTTTT CASSLRLGATGELFF
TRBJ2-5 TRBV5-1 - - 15 TGCGCCAGCAGCTGGACCCATAGCGATGGAGAGACCCAGTACTTC CASSWTHSDGETQYF
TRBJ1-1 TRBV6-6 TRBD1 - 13 TGTGCCAGCAGTTACGGGGACAGGGCTGAAGCTTTCTTT CASSYGDRAEAFF